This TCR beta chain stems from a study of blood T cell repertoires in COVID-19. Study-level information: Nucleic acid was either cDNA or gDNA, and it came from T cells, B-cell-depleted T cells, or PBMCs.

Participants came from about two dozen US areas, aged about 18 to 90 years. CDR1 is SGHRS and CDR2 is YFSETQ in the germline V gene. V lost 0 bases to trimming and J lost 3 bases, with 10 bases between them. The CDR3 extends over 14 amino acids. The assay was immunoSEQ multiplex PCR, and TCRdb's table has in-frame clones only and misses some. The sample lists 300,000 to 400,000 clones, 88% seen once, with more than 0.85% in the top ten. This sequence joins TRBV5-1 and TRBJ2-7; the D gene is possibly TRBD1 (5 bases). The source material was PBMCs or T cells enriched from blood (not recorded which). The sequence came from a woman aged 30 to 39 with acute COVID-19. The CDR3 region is CASSLGQTYYEQYF. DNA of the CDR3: TGCGCCAGCAGCTTGGGACAGACTTACTACGAGCAGTACTTC.